These T cell receptor beta chains were read from a single sample in a study of T cells in Graves' hyperthyroidism and ophthalmopathy. From the multiplex PCR reads, TCRdb called clonotypes with MiXCR, one entry per CDR3 protein. The profile shows hundreds of thousands of distinct CDR3 sequences, roughly 15% of them singletons. Sequencing was carried out using blood. The receptors were gathered from a woman aged 40 to 49 with Graves' ophthalmopathy. The CDR3 runs from the conserved cysteine through the conserved F or W. Fields, in order: CDR3 DNA, CDR3 protein, J gene, V gene, D gene, clone size. A D gene is named only where the DNA matches it firmly. Part of the rows lack a size; the others show once, few, many or a class for expanded clones.

DNA: TGTGCCAGCAATTCCGGGACACTAACCTACAATGAGCAGTTCTTC
CDR3: CASNSGTLTYNEQFF
J: TRBJ2-1
V: TRBV5-8
D: .
size: few

DNA: TGCAGTGCCCATGAAGAGGGGGCGCCTAAAGAGCAGTACTTC
CDR3: CSAHEEGAPKEQYF
J: TRBJ2-7
V: TRBV20-1
D: TRBD1
size: many

DNA: TGTGCCAGCAGCCTGGGACAGAACAATGAGCAGTTCTTC
CDR3: CASSLGQNNEQFF
J: TRBJ2-1
V: TRBV2
D: TRBD1
size: many

DNA: TGTGCCAGCAGCTTGCCTACAGAACTCTCCCCCTATGGCTACACCTTC
CDR3: CASSLPTELSPYGYTF
J: TRBJ1-2
V: TRBV5-8
D: .
size: few

DNA: TGTGCCTGGAGTGTAGGAGGGGTGGCCTACTATGGCTACACCTTC
CDR3: CAWSVGGVAYYGYTF
J: TRBJ1-2
V: TRBV30
D: .
size: many

DNA: TGCGCCAGCAGCTGGGGACGGCCCTACGAGCAGTACTTC
CDR3: CASSWGRPYEQYF
J: TRBJ2-7
V: TRBV5-1
D: .
size: few

DNA: TGTGCCAGCAGCAGGGGCCATCGCACAGATACGCAGTATTTT
CDR3: CASSRGHRTDTQYF
J: TRBJ2-3
V: TRBV2
D: .
size: many

DNA: TGCAGTGCTAGAGAACCCAGGGGAATGGAAGGCTACACCTTC
CDR3: CSAREPRGMEGYTF
J: TRBJ1-2
V: TRBV20-1
D: .
size: .

DNA: TGTGCCAGCAGCTTAAAGGCCCCGACTAGCGGAACCTACGAGCAGTACTTC
CDR3: CASSLKAPTSGTYEQYF
J: TRBJ2-7
V: TRBV11-2
D: TRBD2
size: few

DNA: TGTGCCACCAGCGAGGAATCCAGCACTGAAGCTTTCTTT
CDR3: CATSEESSTEAFF
J: TRBJ1-1
V: TRBV15
D: .
size: few

DNA: TGTGCCAGCAGCCGAAACAGGGGGCCCCAGGATGAGCAGTTCTTC
CDR3: CASSRNRGPQDEQFF
J: TRBJ2-1
V: TRBV3-1
D: TRBD1
size: few

DNA: TGTGCCAGCAGCTTCGTCGGGGGGGCCAGTGGAGATACGCAGTATTTT
CDR3: CASSFVGGASGDTQYF
J: TRBJ2-3
V: TRBV5-6
D: TRBD2
size: few

DNA: TGTGCCACCAGCAGATACGCCAGGACAGGGACGGTCAATGAGCAGTTCTTC
CDR3: CATSRYARTGTVNEQFF
J: TRBJ2-1
V: TRBV15
D: TRBD1
size: many

DNA: TGTGCCAGCGAGGGGGGAAACACAGATACGCGGTATTTT
CDR3: CASEGGNTDTRYF
J: TRBJ2-3
V: TRBV7-9
D: .
size: .

DNA: TGTGCCAGCAGCTTAAGCTCGAGGGGGCGGGAAGCTTTCTTT
CDR3: CASSLSSRGREAFF
J: TRBJ1-1
V: TRBV13
D: TRBD1
size: many

DNA: TGTGCCAGCAGCTGGAAAGCGGGGGGGGAGAACACCGGGGAGCTGTTTTTT
CDR3: CASSWKAGGENTGELFF
J: TRBJ2-2
V: TRBV7-2
D: TRBD2
size: few

DNA: TGTGCCAGCAGCCACGACAGGGTGGCTGAAGCTTTCTTT
CDR3: CASSHDRVAEAFF
J: TRBJ1-1
V: TRBV7-2
D: TRBD1
size: many

DNA: TGTGCCAGCAGCTTGACCAGTCCGGATGAGCAGTTCTTC
CDR3: CASSLTSPDEQFF
J: TRBJ2-1
V: TRBV13
D: .
size: .

DNA: TGTGCCAGCAGCTTGGGTAGCGGGGGGGGGTACAATGAGCAGTTCTTC
CDR3: CASSLGSGGGYNEQFF
J: TRBJ2-1
V: TRBV5-5
D: TRBD2
size: .

DNA: TGTGCCATCACAGGACTAGCGGGAGGTGCAGATACGCAGTATTTT
CDR3: CAITGLAGGADTQYF
J: TRBJ2-3
V: TRBV10-3
D: TRBD2
size: few

DNA: TGTGCCAGCTCCTCGACTAGCGGGAGTGATTTCTACGAGCAGTACTTC
CDR3: CASSSTSGSDFYEQYF
J: TRBJ2-7
V: TRBV18
D: TRBD2
size: .

DNA: TGCAGTGCCAGAACGGACAGGGTCGGTGGCTACACCTTC
CDR3: CSARTDRVGGYTF
J: TRBJ1-2
V: TRBV20-1
D: TRBD1
size: many

DNA: TGTGCCAGCGGGGGGGCGGGATACAATGAGCAGTTCTTC
CDR3: CASGGAGYNEQFF
J: TRBJ2-1
V: TRBV27
D: .
size: .

DNA: TGTGCCAGCAGCTCAACACACAGGGTTCGCTACAATGAGCAGTTCTTC
CDR3: CASSSTHRVRYNEQFF
J: TRBJ2-1
V: TRBV11-2
D: .
size: many

DNA: TGTGCCAGCAGTCTGGGGGGTGGGAAGAACTATGGCTACACCTTC
CDR3: CASSLGGGKNYGYTF
J: TRBJ1-2
V: TRBV28
D: .
size: many

DNA: TGCGCCAGCAGCTTGGCGGGACAAAAGGGCTCCTACGAGCAGTACTTC
CDR3: CASSLAGQKGSYEQYF
J: TRBJ2-7
V: TRBV5-1
D: .
size: .

DNA: TGTGCCAGCAGCGTAGGGGGAGGACCCAATTCACCCCTCCACTTT
CDR3: CASSVGGGPNSPLHF
J: TRBJ1-6
V: TRBV9
D: .
size: many

DNA: TGTGCCAGCAGGATAACAGGGGGCACCTCCTACGAGCAGTACTTC
CDR3: CASRITGGTSYEQYF
J: TRBJ2-7
V: TRBV2
D: TRBD1
size: .

DNA: TGTGCCACCAGCAGAGATAATTTACAGGACGAGACCCAGTACTTC
CDR3: CATSRDNLQDETQYF
J: TRBJ2-5
V: TRBV15
D: .
size: many

DNA: TGTGCCAGCAGCACCGGGACAGCTTATTCACCCCTCCACTTT
CDR3: CASSTGTAYSPLHF
J: TRBJ1-6
V: TRBV12-3/TRBV12-4
D: TRBD1
size: many

DNA: TGTGCCAGTAGGGGGGGAGCAGAAGCTTTCTTT
CDR3: CASRGGAEAFF
J: TRBJ1-1
V: TRBV19
D: .
size: few

DNA: TGCAGTCAGTTAGTAAGGGGGCCGGTTTCACCCCTCCACTTT
CDR3: CSQLVRGPVSPLHF
J: TRBJ1-6
V: TRBV20-1
D: TRBD1
size: few

DNA: TGTGCCAGCAGCCGCTACAGGGTTGAGGATGGCTACACCTTC
CDR3: CASSRYRVEDGYTF
J: TRBJ1-2
V: TRBV28
D: .
size: many

DNA: TGCAGCGGAAGGGTTGTCACCGGGGAGCTGTTTTTT
CDR3: CSGRVVTGELFF
J: TRBJ2-2
V: TRBV29-1
D: .
size: many

DNA: TGTGCCAGCGAACGCCAACGGGGTGGCACTGAAGCTTTCTTT
CDR3: CASERQRGGTEAFF
J: TRBJ1-1
V: TRBV2
D: .
size: many

DNA: TGTGCCAGCAGTTACCTTCCGGATCAGAATGAGCAGTTCTTC
CDR3: CASSYLPDQNEQFF
J: TRBJ2-1
V: TRBV6-5
D: .
size: many

DNA: TGTGCCAGCAGTGAATCGGTGGGGCTAAACTATGGCTACACCTTC
CDR3: CASSESVGLNYGYTF
J: TRBJ1-2
V: TRBV25-1
D: .
size: .

DNA: TGTGCCATCAGTGGGCCTTCACTAGCGGGGAGGCCTACCTACGAGCAGTACTTC
CDR3: CAISGPSLAGRPTYEQYF
J: TRBJ2-7
V: TRBV10-3
D: TRBD2
size: many

DNA: TGTGCCAGTAGAAAAACAGAGATGGGAACCTATGGCTACACCTTC
CDR3: CASRKTEMGTYGYTF
J: TRBJ1-2
V: TRBV19
D: .
size: .

DNA: TGTGCCTGGTCTCTTGGGGGGGGCAACGAGCAGTACTTC
CDR3: CAWSLGGGNEQYF
J: TRBJ2-7
V: TRBV30
D: .
size: .

DNA: TGTGCCAGCAGTGAGGTGGGCAATCAGCCCCAGCATTTT
CDR3: CASSEVGNQPQHF
J: TRBJ1-5
V: TRBV6-1
D: .
size: many

DNA: TGCAGTGCCGATACCTTTGGACAGGGGAATCAGCCCCAGCATTTT
CDR3: CSADTFGQGNQPQHF
J: TRBJ1-5
V: TRBV20-1
D: TRBD1
size: .

DNA: TGCAGCGTTGAAGATCCCTTTACAGGGGGCGGAACGCGTGCTTTCTTT
CDR3: CSVEDPFTGGGTRAFF
J: TRBJ1-1
V: TRBV29-1
D: TRBD1
size: .

DNA: TGTGCCAGCAGTGCGGTAATGGCAGATACGCAGTATTTT
CDR3: CASSAVMADTQYF
J: TRBJ2-3
V: TRBV6-1
D: .
size: many

DNA: TGTGCCTCACAGCTAGCGGGCGGTTCCTACGAGCAGTACTTC
CDR3: CASQLAGGSYEQYF
J: TRBJ2-7
V: TRBV2
D: TRBD2
size: .

DNA: TGTGCCAGCAGACGGACTAGCGGGAGCTCCTACAATGAGCAGTTCTTC
CDR3: CASRRTSGSSYNEQFF
J: TRBJ2-1
V: TRBV12-3/TRBV12-4
D: TRBD2
size: many

DNA: TGTGCCAGTAACAGACCCAGGCGGGATGAAAAACTGTTTTTT
CDR3: CASNRPRRDEKLFF
J: TRBJ1-4
V: TRBV19
D: .
size: many